This T cell receptor beta chain was captured by sequencing in a study of Ad26.COV2.S vaccination and SARS-CoV-2 variants. Germline V gives CDR1 SQVTM, CDR2 ANQGSEA. This CDR3 region has 15 residues. The junction had 10 bases not matched to a gene; V was cut back by 6 bases and J by 1 base. Profiled with immunoSEQ multiplex PCR; TCRdb holds only in-frame clones, not every one. The sample lists about 350,000 clones, approximately 90% seen once, with about 3.9% in the top ten. Overall study results and limits: Reportedly, spike-specific CD8+ and CD4+ T cell responses achieved substantial breadth once vaccination had taken place.

Regarding this clone: Its specificity is not known.

The rearrangement joins TRBV29-1 to TRBJ1-1; 8 nucleotides line up with TRBD1. This specimen was peripheral blood, taken after recovery from COVID-19. This clonotype was obtained from a human donor who had recovered from COVID-19. CDR3 in amino acids: CSVPAETGENTEAFF. In DNA form, the CDR3 reads TGCAGCGTCCCCGCTGAGACAGGGGAGAACACTGAAGCTTTCTTT.